These T cell receptor beta chains were read from a single sample in a study of Ad26.COV2.S vaccination and SARS-CoV-2 variants. Using immunoSEQ multiplex PCR, the repertoire was profiled, and TCRdb retains in-frame clones only, with some absent. The sample includes some 390,000 clones, about 85% of them seen just once. Here the sequenced sample was peripheral blood, taken in a trial of Ad26.COV2.S vaccine versus placebo. These receptors originate from a person between 18 and 65 years old who received the Ad26.COV2.S COVID-19 vaccine or a placebo. The CDR3 runs from the conserved cysteine through the conserved F or W. A D gene is named only where the DNA matches it firmly. Size is stated for part of the rows, as once, few or many counts, or as a class when the clone is expanded.

d_gene	v_gene	abundance	j_gene	CDR3nt	CDR3aa
.	TRBV3-1/TRBV3-2	.	TRBJ1-2	TGTGCCAGCAGCCAATGGCGCAGTAACTATGGCTACACCTTC	CASSQWRSNYGYTF
TRBD1	TRBV11-2	once	TRBJ1-4	TGTGCCAGCAGTTGGACAGGGGGGGACGAAAAACTGTTTTTT	CASSWTGGDEKLFF
TRBD1	TRBV7-8	.	TRBJ2-2	TGTGCCAGCAGCTTACCTCCGGGACAGATGAACACCGGGGAGCTGTTTTTT	CASSLPPGQMNTGELFF
.	TRBV12-3/TRBV12-4	.	TRBJ2-7	TGTGCCAGCAGTTTCCTCTACGAGCAGTACTTC	CASSFLYEQYF
.	TRBV3-1/TRBV3-2	.	TRBJ1-2	TGTGCCAGCAGCCAAGAAGCCGCCCCAAGGGGCTACACCTTC	CASSQEAAPRGYTF
TRBD1	TRBV10-3	.	TRBJ2-7	TGTGCCATCAGACAGGGGGCCAACGAGCAGTACTTC	CAIRQGANEQYF
.	TRBV7-9	.	TRBJ2-3	TGTGCCAGCAGCTTACCCGTCACAGATACGCAGTATTTT	CASSLPVTDTQYF
.	TRBV20-1	.	TRBJ1-6	TGCAGTGCTAGTTCAGGTTCACCCCTCCACTTT	CSASSGSPLHF
.	TRBV12-3/TRBV12-4	once	TRBJ2-5	TGTGCCAGCAGTTCCACTGAGACCGGGACCCAGTACTTC	CASSSTETGTQYF
TRBD2	TRBV27	.	TRBJ2-1	TGTGCCAGCAGGGAGCGGGGACCCTACAATGAGCAGTTCTTC	CASRERGPYNEQFF